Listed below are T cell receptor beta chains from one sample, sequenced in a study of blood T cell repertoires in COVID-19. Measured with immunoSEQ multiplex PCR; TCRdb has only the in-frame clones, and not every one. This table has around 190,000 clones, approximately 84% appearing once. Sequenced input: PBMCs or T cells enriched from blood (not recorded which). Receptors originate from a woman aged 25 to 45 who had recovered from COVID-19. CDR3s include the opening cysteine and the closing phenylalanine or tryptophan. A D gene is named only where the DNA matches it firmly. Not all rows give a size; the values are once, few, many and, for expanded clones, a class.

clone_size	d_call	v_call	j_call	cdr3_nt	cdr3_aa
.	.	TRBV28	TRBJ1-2	TGTGCCAGCAGTTTATCGGGGGATAACTATGGCTACACCTTC	CASSLSGDNYGYTF
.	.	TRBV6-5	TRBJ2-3	TGTGCCAGCAAGGGACTGGTTAGCACAGATACGCAGTATTTT	CASKGLVSTDTQYF
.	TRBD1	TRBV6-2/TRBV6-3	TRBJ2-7	TGTGCCAGCAGCCAACAGGGGCCAACCTACGAGCAGTACTTC	CASSQQGPTYEQYF
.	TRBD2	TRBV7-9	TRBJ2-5	TGTGCCAGCAGCTTACACCTAGCGGCCCAAGAGACCCAGTACTTC	CASSLHLAAQETQYF
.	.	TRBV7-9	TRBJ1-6	TGTGCCAGCAGCTTACTAGATTCACCCCTCCACTTT	CASSLLDSPLHF
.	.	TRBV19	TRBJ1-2	TGTGCCAGTAGTGACAGCTATGGCTACACCTTC	CASSDSYGYTF
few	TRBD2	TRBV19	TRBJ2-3	TGTGCCAGTAGTCGTGGGACTAGGGGAACAGATACGCAGTATTTT	CASSRGTRGTDTQYF
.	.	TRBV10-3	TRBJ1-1	TGTGCCATCAGTCAACTCAAAACAGGGCCTGGGACTGAAGCTTTCTTT	CAISQLKTGPGTEAFF
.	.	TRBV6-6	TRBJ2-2	TGTGCCAGCAGCCGACAGGCGAGCACCGGGGAGCTGTTTTTT	CASSRQASTGELFF
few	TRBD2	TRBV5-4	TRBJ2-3	TGTGCCAGCAGCTTGGCCCCGGGGGGGCGGGGGGAACGCACAGATACGCAGTATTTT	CASSLAPGGRGERTDTQYF
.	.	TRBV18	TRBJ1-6	TGTGCCAGCTCACCCCAGGGGTTTAATTCACCCCTCCACTTT	CASSPQGFNSPLHF
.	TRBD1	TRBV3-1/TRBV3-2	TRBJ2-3	TGTGCCAGCAGCCAAGACAGGGGGCATCAGGCAGATACGCAGTATTTT	CASSQDRGHQADTQYF
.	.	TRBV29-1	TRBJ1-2	TGCAGCGTTGCGGCGGGGGGGTTTGACTATGGCTACACCTTC	CSVAAGGFDYGYTF
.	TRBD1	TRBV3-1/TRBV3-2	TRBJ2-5	TGTGCCAGCAGCCAAGAGGCAGGGGGCCAAGAGACCCAGTACTTC	CASSQEAGGQETQYF
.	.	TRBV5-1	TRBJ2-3	TGCGCCAGCAGCCCGTCACTAGTTGGAGATACGCAGTATTTT	CASSPSLVGDTQYF
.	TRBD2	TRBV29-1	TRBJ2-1	TGCAGCGTTGAGGGGGGGAGAAGCAATGAGCAGTTCTTC	CSVEGGRSNEQFF
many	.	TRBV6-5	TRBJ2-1	TGTGCCAGCAGAACAGATCGGTATCTGTTCTTC	CASRTDRYLFF
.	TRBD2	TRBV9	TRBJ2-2	TGTGCCAGCAGCATTCGGACTAGCGGGGCGAACACCGGGGAGCTGTTTTTT	CASSIRTSGANTGELFF
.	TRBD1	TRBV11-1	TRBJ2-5	TGTGCCAGCAGCCGGGGACAGCAAGAGACCCAGTACTTC	CASSRGQQETQYF
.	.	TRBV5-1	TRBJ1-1	TGCGCCAGCAGCCTGGCGGGGTCCGTTAGAAGTAGCACTGAAGCTTTCTTT	CASSLAGSVRSSTEAFF
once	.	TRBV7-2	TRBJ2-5	TGTGCCAGCAGCTTAGCGCTAAGGGGGGGGAGTCAAGAGACCCAGTACTTC	CASSLALRGGSQETQYF
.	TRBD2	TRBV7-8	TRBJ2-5	TGTGCCAGCAGCTTAGCTAGCGGGCAAGAGACCCAGTACTTC	CASSLASGQETQYF
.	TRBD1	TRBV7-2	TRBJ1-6	TGTGCCAGCAGCTTGGACAGGGGGCAACCAGTATATAATTCACCCCTCCACTTT	CASSLDRGQPVYNSPLHF
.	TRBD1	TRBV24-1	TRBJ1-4	TGTGCCACCAGTGACCCGACAGGGGAACCCTCCTCCTTTGAAAAACTGTTTTTT	CATSDPTGEPSSFEKLFF
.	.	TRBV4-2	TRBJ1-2	TGTGCCAGCAGCCACGAAACTGGGGGGGCGGGCGGCTACACCTTC	CASSHETGGAGGYTF
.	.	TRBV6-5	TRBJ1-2	TGTGCCAGCAGCCGCGGGGCCCCCCTGGGCTATGGCTACACCTTC	CASSRGAPLGYGYTF
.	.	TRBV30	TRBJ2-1	TGTGCCTGGAACGGGGGACGGGGCTACAATGAGCAGTTCTTC	CAWNGGRGYNEQFF
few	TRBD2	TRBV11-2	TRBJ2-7	TGTGCCAGCACCAGAGGAGCGGGAGGCCTCTCGCGTGAGCAGTACTTC	CASTRGAGGLSREQYF
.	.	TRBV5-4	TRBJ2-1	TGTGCCAGCAGCTTTGGGACACGACGGTCCTACAATGAGCAGTTCTTC	CASSFGTRRSYNEQFF
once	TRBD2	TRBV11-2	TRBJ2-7	TGTGCCAGCAGCTACGGACTAGCGAGTGGATACGAGCAGTACTTC	CASSYGLASGYEQYF